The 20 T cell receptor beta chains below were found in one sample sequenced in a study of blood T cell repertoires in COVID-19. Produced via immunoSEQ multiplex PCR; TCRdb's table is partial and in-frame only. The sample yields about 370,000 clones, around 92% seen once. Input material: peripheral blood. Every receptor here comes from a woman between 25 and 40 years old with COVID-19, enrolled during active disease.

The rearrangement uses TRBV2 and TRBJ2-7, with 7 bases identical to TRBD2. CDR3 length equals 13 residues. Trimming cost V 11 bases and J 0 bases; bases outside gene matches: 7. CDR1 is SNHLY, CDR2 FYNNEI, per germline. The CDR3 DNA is TGTGCCGCAAGCGGGGCGGACTCCTACGAGCAGTACTTC. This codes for CAASGADSYEQYF.

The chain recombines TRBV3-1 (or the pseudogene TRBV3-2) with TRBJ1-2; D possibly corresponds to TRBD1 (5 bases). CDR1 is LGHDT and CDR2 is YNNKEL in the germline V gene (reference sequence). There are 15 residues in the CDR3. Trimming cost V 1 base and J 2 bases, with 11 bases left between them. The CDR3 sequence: CASSQGNAGNYGYTF. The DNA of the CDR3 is TGTGCCAGCAGCCAAGGTAATGCAGGGAACTATGGCTACACCTTC.

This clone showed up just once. The DNA for the CDR3 is TGTGCCAGCAGCCAAGACGATGGGGAGGGGTCCAACACCGGGGAGCTGTTTTTT. It is translated as CASSQDDGEGSNTGELFF. V and J are TRBV3-1 (or the pseudogene TRBV3-2) and TRBJ2-2; 7 nucleotides agree with TRBD2. Trimming cost V 0 bases and J 2 bases; bases outside gene matches: 9. The CDR3 extends over 18 amino acids. CDR1 LGHDT and CDR2 YNNKEL come from the germline V gene (reference sequence).

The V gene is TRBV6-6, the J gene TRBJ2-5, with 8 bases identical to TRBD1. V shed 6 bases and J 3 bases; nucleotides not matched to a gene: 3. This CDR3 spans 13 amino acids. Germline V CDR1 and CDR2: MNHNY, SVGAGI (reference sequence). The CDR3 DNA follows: TGTGCCAGCAGCAGGGGGCGAGAAGAGACCCAGTACTTC. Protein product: CASSRGREETQYF.

CDR3 region: CASSKGTGGTYEQYF. CDR3 bases: TGCGCCAGCAGCAAAGGGACAGGGGGGACATACGAGCAGTACTTC. The chain employs TRBV4-1 and TRBJ2-7; 11 bases are shared with TRBD1. This CDR3 contains 15 residues. The trim removed 5 bases at V and 4 bases at J, leaving 7 bases unmatched. Germline V gives CDR1 MGHRA, CDR2 YSYEKL.

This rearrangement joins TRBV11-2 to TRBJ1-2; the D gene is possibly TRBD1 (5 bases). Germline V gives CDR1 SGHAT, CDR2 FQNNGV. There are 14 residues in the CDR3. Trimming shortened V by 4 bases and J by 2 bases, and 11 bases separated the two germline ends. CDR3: CASSSVDRNYGYTF. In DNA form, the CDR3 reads TGTGCCAGCAGCTCGGTAGACAGAAACTATGGCTACACCTTC. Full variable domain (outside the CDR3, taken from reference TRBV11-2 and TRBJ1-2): EAGVAQSPRYKIIEKRQSVAFWCNPISGHATLYWYQQILGQGPKLLIQFQNNGVVDDSQLPKDRFSAERLKGVDSTLKIQPAKLEDSAVYLCASSSVDRNYGYTFGSGTRLTVV.

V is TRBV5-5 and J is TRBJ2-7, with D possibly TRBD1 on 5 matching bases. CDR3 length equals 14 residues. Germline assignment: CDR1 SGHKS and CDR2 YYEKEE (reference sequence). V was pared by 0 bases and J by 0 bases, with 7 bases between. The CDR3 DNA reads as TGTGCCAGCAGCTTGGAGGGGCACTCCTACGAGCAGTACGTC. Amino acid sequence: CASSLEGHSYEQYV.

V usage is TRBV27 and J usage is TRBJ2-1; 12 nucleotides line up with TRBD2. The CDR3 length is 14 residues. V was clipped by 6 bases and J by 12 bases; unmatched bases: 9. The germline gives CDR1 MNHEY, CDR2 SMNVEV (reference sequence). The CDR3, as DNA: TGTGCCAGCAGGCTACTAGCGGGAGGAGAAGGGCAGTTCTTC. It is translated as CASRLLAGGEGQFF.

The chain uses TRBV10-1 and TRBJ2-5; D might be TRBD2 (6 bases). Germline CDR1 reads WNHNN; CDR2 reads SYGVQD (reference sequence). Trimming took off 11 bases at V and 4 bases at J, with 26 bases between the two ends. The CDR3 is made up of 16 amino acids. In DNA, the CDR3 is TGCGCCCGGTTGTGGTTGGGAGTTCGGGGGAGAGAGACCCAGTACTTC. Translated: CARLWLGVRGRETQYF.

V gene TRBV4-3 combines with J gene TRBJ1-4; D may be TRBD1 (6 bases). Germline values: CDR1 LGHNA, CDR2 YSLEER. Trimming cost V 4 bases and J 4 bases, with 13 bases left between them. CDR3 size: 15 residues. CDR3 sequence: CASSPRTANNEKLFF. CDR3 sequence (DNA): TGCGCCAGCAGCCCGCGGACAGCCAATAATGAAAAACTGTTTTTT.

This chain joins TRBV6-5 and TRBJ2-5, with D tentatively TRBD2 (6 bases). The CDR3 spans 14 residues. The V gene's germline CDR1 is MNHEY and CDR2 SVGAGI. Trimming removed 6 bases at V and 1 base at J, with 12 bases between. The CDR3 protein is CASSLSGLQETQYF. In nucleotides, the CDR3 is TGTGCCAGCAGCTTATCGGGACTCCAAGAGACCCAGTACTTC.

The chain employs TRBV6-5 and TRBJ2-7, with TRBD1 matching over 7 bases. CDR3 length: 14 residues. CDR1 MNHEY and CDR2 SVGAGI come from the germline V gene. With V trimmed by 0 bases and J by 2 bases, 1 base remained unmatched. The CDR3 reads CASSYSTGAYEQYF. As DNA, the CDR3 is TGTGCCAGCAGTTACTCTACAGGGGCCTACGAGCAGTACTTC.

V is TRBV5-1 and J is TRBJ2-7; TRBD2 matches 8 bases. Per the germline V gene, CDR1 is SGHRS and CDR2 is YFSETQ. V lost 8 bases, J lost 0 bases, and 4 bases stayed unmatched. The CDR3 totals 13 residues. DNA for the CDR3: TGCGCCAGTTGCCGGGGGGGCTCCTACGAGCAGTACTTC. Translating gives CASCRGGSYEQYF.

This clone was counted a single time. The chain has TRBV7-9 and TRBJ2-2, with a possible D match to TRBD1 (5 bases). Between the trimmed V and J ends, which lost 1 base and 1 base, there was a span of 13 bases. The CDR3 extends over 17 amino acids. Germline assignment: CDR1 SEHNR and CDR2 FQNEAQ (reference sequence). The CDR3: CASSLVVRTQNTGELFF. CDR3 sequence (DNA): TGTGCCAGCAGCTTAGTGGTCCGGACACAGAACACCGGGGAGCTGTTTTTT.

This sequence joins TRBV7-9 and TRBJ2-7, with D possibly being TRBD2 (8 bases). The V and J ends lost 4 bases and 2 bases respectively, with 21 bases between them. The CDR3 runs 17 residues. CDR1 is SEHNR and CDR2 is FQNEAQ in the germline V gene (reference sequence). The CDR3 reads CASSSDTLAGTAYEQYF. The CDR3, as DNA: TGTGCCAGCAGCTCAGACACCTTAGCGGGGACAGCCTACGAGCAGTACTTC.

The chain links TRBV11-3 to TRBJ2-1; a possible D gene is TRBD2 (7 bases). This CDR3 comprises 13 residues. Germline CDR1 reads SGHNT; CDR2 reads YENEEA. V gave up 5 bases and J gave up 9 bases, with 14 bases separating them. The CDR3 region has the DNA TGTGCCAGCAGCCGGGGGCGGGAGAGTGAGCAGTTCTTC. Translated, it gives CASSRGRESEQFF.

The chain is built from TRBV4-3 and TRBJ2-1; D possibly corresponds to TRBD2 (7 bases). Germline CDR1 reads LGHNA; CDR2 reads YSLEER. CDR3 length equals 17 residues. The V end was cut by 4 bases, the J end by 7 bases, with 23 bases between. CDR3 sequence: CASSPGFDSRGANEQFF. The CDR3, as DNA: TGCGCCAGCAGCCCAGGGTTCGACTCACGGGGGGCGAATGAGCAGTTCTTC.

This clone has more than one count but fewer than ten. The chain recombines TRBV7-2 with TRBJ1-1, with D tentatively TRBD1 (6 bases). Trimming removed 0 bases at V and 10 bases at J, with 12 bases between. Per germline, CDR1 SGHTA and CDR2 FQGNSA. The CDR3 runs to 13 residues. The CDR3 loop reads CASSLALEQGAFF. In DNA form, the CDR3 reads TGTGCCAGCAGCTTAGCGCTAGAACAGGGAGCTTTCTTT.

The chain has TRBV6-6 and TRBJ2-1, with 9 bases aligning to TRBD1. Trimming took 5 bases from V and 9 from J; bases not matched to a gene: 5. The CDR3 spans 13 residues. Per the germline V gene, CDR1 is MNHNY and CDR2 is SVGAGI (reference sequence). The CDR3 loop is CASSPTGGGEQFF. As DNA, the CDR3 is TGTGCCAGCAGTCCTACAGGGGGCGGTGAGCAGTTCTTC.

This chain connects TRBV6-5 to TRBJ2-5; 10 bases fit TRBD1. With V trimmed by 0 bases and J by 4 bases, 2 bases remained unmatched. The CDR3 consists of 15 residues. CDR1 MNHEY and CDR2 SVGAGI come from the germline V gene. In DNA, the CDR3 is TGTGCCAGCAGTTACTCGAGGGACAGGGGAGAGACCCAGTACTTC. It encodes CASSYSRDRGETQYF.